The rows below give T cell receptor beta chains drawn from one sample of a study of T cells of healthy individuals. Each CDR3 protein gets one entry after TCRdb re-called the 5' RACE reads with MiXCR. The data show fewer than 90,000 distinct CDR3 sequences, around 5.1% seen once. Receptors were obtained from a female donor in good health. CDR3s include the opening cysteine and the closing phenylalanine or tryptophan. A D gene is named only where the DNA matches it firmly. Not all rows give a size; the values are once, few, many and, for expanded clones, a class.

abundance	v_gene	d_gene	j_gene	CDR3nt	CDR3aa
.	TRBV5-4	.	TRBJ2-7	TGTGCCAGCAGCTTCGACCAGGGCACCTACTACGAGCAGTACTTC	CASSFDQGTYYEQYF
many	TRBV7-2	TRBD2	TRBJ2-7	TGTGCCAGCAGCTTAGGAGAGCGGGGGGGAGGCTACGAGCAGTACTTC	CASSLGERGGGYEQYF
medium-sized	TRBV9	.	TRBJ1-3	TGTGCCAGCAGCCCCGATAATGGTGGAACTGGAAACACCATATATTTT	CASSPDNGGTGNTIYF
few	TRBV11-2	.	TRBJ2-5	TGTGCCAGCAGCTTAGATAACTTGGGGTCGACCCAGTACTTC	CASSLDNLGSTQYF
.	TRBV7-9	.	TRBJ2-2	TGTGCCAGCGCCGGGAGCACGAACACCGGGGAGCTGTTTTTT	CASAGSTNTGELFF
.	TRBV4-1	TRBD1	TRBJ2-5	TGCGCCAGCAGCTTCCGGGACAGCCCCCAAGAGACCCAGTACTTC	CASSFRDSPQETQYF
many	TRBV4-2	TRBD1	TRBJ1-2	TGTGCCAGCAGCCAAGATCGAAGGGACAGGGGTGGCTACACCTTC	CASSQDRRDRGGYTF
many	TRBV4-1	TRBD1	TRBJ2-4	TGCGCCAGCAGCCTTTCACCGGACAGGGGGGGGGGGAACATTCAGTACTTC	CASSLSPDRGGGNIQYF
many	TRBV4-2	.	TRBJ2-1	TGTGCCAGCAGCCAAGTTGGCAATGAGCAGTTCTTC	CASSQVGNEQFF
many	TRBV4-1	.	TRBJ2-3	TGCGCCAGCAGGGAAGTGGATGATACGCAGTATTTT	CASREVDDTQYF
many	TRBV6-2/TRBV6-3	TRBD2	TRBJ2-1	TGTGCCAGCAGTTACGCCCGTGGCGGGAGTGGTTCCTACAATGAGCAGTTCTTC	CASSYARGGSGSYNEQFF
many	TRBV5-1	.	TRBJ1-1	TGCGCCAGCAGCTTGGATTCGGGGATCACTGAAGCTTTCTTT	CASSLDSGITEAFF
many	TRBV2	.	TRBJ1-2	TGTGCCAGCAGTGAAGCGCGAGACTATGGCTACACCTTC	CASSEARDYGYTF
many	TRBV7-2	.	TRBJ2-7	TGTGCCAGCAGCTTAACTAGTCCGCGGGCGAGGAACGAGCAGTACTTC	CASSLTSPRARNEQYF
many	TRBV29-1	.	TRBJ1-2	TGCAGCGTTGAATGGGGGGGGCCCTATGGCTACACCTTC	CSVEWGGPYGYTF
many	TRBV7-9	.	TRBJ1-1	TGTGCCAGCAGCTTAGTCGGGTCGGGCGGAAAGAACACTGAAGCTTTCTTT	CASSLVGSGGKNTEAFF
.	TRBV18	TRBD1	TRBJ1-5	TGTGCCAGCTCACTGGGGGACAGGCTTTTGCCCCAGCATTTT	CASSLGDRLLPQHF
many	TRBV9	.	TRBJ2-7	TGTGCCAGCAGCCCCACGGGCCAGGGACATTACTACGAGCAGTACTTC	CASSPTGQGHYYEQYF
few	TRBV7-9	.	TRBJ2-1	TGTGCCAGCAGCTCAACAGGGGAGCAGTTCTTC	CASSSTGEQFF
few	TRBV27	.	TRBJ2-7	TGTGCCAGCAGTTTGACTGACGCACAGCCCTCCTTCAGCGCCTCCTACGAGCAGTACTTC	CASSLTDAQPSFSASYEQYF
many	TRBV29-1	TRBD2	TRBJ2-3	TGCAGCGTTGGGGCTAGCGGGACTAGCACAGATACGCAGTATTTT	CSVGASGTSTDTQYF
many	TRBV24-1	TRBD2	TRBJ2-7	TGTGCCACCAGTGACGCCACTAGCGGGAGCAACGAGCAGTACTTC	CATSDATSGSNEQYF
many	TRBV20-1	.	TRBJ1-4	TGCAGTGCTAGACGGACAATCACTAATGAAAAACTGTTTTTT	CSARRTITNEKLFF
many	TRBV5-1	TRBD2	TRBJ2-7	TGCGCCAGCAGCTTGGGCCTTAGTAGCGGGAGAGACGAGCAGTACTTC	CASSLGLSSGRDEQYF
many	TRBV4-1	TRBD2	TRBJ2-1	TGCGCCAGCAGCCAAGATTTCGGGGGGACCTACAATGAGCAGTTCTTC	CASSQDFGGTYNEQFF
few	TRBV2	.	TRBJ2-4	TGTGCCAGCAGCTTAGGACTGAACATTCAGTACTTC	CASSLGLNIQYF
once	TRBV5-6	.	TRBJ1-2	TGTGCCAGCAGCTTGGCCGGGCGGTATAACTATGGCTACACCTTC	CASSLAGRYNYGYTF
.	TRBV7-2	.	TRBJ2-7	TGTGCCAGCAGCTTATCCCTTGGAGGCCCCTACGAGCAGTACTTC	CASSLSLGGPYEQYF
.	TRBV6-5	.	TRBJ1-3	TGTGCCAGCAGGCCTGACAGATACTCTGGAAACACCATATATTTT	CASRPDRYSGNTIYF
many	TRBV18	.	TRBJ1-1	TGTGCCAGCTCACCCATGGACGGAACTGAAGCTTTCTTT	CASSPMDGTEAFF
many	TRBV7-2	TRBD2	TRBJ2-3	TGTGCCAGCAGCCCTACTCTAGCGGGAGTCCGAGATACGCAGTATTTT	CASSPTLAGVRDTQYF
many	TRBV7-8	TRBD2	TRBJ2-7	TGTGCCAGCAGCTTATCCACTAGCGGAATGTACGAGCAGTACTTC	CASSLSTSGMYEQYF
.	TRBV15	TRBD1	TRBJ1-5	TGTGCCACCAGCGGCAGGGGGCGCGGGAGCAATCAGCCCCAGCATTTT	CATSGRGRGSNQPQHF
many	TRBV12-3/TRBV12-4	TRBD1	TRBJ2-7	TGTGCCAGCAGTTCCGCAGGGGGAGTGTTAAACGAGCAGTACTTC	CASSSAGGVLNEQYF
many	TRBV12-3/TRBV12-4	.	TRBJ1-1	TGTGCCAGCAGTTCTCGGACGGTCATGAACACTGAAGCTTTCTTT	CASSSRTVMNTEAFF
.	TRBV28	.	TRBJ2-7	TGTGCCAGCAGAGCGCAGAATCCCCGGGACGGCTACGAGCAGTACTTC	CASRAQNPRDGYEQYF
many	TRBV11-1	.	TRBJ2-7	TGTGCCAGCAGCTCCGGGGCCAGAACATACGAGCAGTACTTC	CASSSGARTYEQYF
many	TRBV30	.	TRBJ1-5	TGTGCCTGGAGCAATCCTGGGCTGGCCCAGCATTTT	CAWSNPGLAQHF
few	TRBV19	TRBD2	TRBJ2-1	TGTGCCAGTAGTGCAGGGACTAGCGGGAGAAGTGAGCAGTTCTTC	CASSAGTSGRSEQFF
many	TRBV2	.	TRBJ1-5	TGTGCCAGCAGTAGGGCTAATCAGCCCCAGCATTTT	CASSRANQPQHF
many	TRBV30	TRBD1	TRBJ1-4	TGTGCCTGCTCCGTCCGGGACAGGGATTGGAGTGAAAAACTGTTTTTT	CACSVRDRDWSEKLFF
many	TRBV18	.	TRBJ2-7	TGTGCCAGCTCACCACGTCCGGACAACGAGCAGTACTTC	CASSPRPDNEQYF
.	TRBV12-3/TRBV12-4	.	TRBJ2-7	TGTGCCAGCAGTTTAAGGGACCCCGACGAGCAGTACTTC	CASSLRDPDEQYF
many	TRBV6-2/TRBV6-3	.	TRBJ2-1	TGTGCCAGCGGACAACACCAGGGGGGTGAGCAGTTCTTC	CASGQHQGGEQFF
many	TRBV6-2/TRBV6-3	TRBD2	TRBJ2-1	TGTGCCAGCAGTTACCGGGGCGGGAGGGCCCTGAACAATGAGCAGTTCTTC	CASSYRGGRALNNEQFF
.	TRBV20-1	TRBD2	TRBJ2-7	TGCAGTGCTACCTCCCTAGGGGAGCGGGAGGGCCCCTACGAGCAGTACTTC	CSATSLGEREGPYEQYF
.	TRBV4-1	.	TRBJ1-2	TGCGCCAGCAGCCGTTCAGAGGCCTATGGCTACACCTTC	CASSRSEAYGYTF
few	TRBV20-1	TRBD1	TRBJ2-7	TGCAGTGCCGGAAACAGGGGGTTCACTTACGAGCAGTACTTC	CSAGNRGFTYEQYF